This T cell receptor (beta chain) was sequenced in a study of PD-L1 blockade in urothelial cancer. This clone has more than one count but fewer than ten. Documented time point: pretreatment peripheral blood. The V and J ends lost 1 base and 6 bases, in that order; junction bases with no gene match: 8. CDR1 is SGHRS, CDR2 YFSETQ, per germline. This CDR3 is 17 amino acids long. Synthetic TCR analog templates were spiked into each PCR. Sequencing used immunoSEQ multiplex PCR; TCRdb keeps in-frame clones, though not all of them. Among approximately 88,000 clones listed, less than 90% were seen once. The input for sequencing was PBMCs, taken around atezolizumab (anti-PD-L1) treatment. This clonotype was sampled from a man in his fifties or sixties with urothelial cancer. The chain uses TRBV5-1 and TRBJ2-7, with 15 bases aligning to TRBD2. This CDR3 is CASSLWTSGRADLEQYF. CDR3 in DNA: TGCGCCAGCAGCTTGTGGACTAGCGGGAGGGCCGATCTCGAGCAGTACTTC. Variable domain in full (rest from reference TRBV5-1 and TRBJ2-7): KAGVTQTPRYLIKTRGQQVTLSCSPISGHRSVSWYQQTPGQGLQFLFEYFSETQRNKGNFPGRFSGRQFSNSRSEMNVSTLELGDSALYLCASSLWTSGRADLEQYFGPGTRLTVT.